The clone carrying this T cell receptor beta chain was observed at least ten times. TCR beta CDR3 region amplification was performed from RNA transcripts. RT-PCR in the first round (using the HTBI primer set) targeted the TCR CDR3. TCRdb ran MiXCR on the multiplex PCR reads and lists one entry per CDR3 protein. The repertoire holds around 500,000 distinct CDR3 sequences, with 15% to 20% as singletons. The sample is drawn from a study of T cells in Graves' hyperthyroidism and ophthalmopathy. The ends were cut back, 4 bases at V and 2 bases at J, with 15 bases in the middle. The length of the CDR3 is 14 residues. The germline V gene encodes CDR1 SQVTM and CDR2 ANQGSEA. Fresh peripheral blood, 8 to 10 ml, was the source of the PBMCs.

Sequencing was performed on blood. The sequence was obtained from a woman in her twenties or thirties with Graves' ophthalmopathy. The chain recombines TRBV29-1 with TRBJ2-7; D possibly corresponds to TRBD1 (5 bases). CDR3 protein: CSVVPAQATYEQYF. CDR3 DNA sequence: TGCAGCGTTGTTCCGGCACAGGCAACCTACGAGCAGTACTTC.